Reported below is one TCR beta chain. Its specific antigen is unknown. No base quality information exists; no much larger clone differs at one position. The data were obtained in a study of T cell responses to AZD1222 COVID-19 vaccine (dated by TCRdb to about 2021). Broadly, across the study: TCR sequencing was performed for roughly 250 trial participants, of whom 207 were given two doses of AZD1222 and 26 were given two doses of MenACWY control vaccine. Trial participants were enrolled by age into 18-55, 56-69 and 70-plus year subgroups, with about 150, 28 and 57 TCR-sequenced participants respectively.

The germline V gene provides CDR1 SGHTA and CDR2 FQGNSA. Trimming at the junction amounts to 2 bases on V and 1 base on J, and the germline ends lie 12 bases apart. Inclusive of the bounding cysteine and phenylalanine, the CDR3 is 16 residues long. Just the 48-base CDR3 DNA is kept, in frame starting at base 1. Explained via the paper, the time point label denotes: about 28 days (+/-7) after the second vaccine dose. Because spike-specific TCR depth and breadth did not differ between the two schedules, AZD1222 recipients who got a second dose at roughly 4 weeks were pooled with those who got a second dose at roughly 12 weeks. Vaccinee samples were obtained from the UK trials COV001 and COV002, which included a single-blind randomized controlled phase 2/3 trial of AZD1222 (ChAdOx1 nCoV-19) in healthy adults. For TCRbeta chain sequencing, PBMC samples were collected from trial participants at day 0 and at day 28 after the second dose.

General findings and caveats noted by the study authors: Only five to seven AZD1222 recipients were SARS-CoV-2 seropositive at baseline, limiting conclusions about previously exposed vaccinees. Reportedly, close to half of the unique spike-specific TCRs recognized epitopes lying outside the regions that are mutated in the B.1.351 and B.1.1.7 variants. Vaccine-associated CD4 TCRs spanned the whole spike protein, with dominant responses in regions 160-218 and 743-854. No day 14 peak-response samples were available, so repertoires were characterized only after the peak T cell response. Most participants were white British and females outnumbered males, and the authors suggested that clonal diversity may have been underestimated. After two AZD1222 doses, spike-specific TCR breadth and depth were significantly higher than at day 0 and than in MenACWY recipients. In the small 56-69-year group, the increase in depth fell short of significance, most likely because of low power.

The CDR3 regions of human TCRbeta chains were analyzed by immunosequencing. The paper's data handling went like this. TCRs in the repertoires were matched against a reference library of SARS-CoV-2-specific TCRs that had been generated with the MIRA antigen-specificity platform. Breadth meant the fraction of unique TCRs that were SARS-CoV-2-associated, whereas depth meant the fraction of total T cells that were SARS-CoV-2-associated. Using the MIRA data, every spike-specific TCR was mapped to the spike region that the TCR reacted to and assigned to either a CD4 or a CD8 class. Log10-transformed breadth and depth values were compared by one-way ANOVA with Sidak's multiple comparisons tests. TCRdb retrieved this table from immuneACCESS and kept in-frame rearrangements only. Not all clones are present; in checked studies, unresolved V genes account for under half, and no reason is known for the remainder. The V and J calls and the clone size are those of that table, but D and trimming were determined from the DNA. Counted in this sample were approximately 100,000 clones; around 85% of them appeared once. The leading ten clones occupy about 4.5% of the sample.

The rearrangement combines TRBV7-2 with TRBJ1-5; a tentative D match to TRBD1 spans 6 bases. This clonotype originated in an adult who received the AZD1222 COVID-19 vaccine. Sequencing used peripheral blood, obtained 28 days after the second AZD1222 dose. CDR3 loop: CASSLFGGRSNQPQHF. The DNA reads TGTGCCAGCAGCTTATTCGGGGGCCGAAGCAATCAGCCCCAGCATTTT.